This T cell receptor (beta chain) was sequenced for a study of cytomegalovirus exposure and HLA in healthy donors. This CDR3 is built from 11 residues. Germline V gene sequence: CDR1 MNHNS, CDR2 SASEGT. V lost 5 bases and J lost 3, with 5 bases in between. 13 Jbeta primers and 60 Vbeta primers were used for the PCR. Produced via immunoSEQ multiplex PCR; TCRdb's table is partial and in-frame only. The sample carries over 110,000 clones, 82% recorded once. Regarding this clone: What it binds is unknown.

Points from the study as a whole: Later analysis placed DRB1 highest and HLA-C lowest in TCR association rates, which differed by HLA locus.

The sequencing sample was made of PBMCs. The J gene is TRBJ2-7, the V gene TRBV6-1; D gene uncertain. The clonotype comes from a male donor in good health and CMV-seronegative. The chain's CDR3 is CASSHFYEQYF. The CDR3 nucleotides read TGTGCCAGCAGTCATTTCTACGAGCAGTACTTC.